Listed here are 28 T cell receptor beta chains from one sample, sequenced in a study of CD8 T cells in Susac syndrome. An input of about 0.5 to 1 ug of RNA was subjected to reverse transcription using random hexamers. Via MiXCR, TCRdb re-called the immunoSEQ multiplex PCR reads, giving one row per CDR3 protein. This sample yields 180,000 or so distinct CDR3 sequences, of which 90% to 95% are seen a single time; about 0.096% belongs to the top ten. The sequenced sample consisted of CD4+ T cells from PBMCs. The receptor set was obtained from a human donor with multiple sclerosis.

CDR3 loop: CASSRGQVAGSQHF. Written as DNA, the CDR3 is TGTGCCAGCAGCCGTGGACAGGTTGCCGGGTCCCAGCATTTT. The V gene is TRBV7-9, the J gene TRBJ1-5; 7 bases line up with TRBD1. V trimming: 5 bases; J trimming: 11 bases; junction bases outside the gene matches: 12. This CDR3 is built from 14 residues. Germline loops: CDR1 SEHNR, CDR2 FQNEAQ (reference sequence).

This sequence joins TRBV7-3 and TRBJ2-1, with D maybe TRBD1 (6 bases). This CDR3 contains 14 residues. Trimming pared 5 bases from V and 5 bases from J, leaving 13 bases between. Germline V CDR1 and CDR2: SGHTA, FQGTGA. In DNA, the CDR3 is TGTGCCAGCAGCGCCGGGACAAGCAACAATGAGCAGTTCTTC. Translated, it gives CASSAGTSNNEQFF.

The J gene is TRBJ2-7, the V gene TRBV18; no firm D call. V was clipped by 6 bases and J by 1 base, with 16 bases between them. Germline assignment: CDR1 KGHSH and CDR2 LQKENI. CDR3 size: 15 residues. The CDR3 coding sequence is TGTGCCAGCTCCGTACGAGGAACCACATCCTACGAGCAGTACTTC. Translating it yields CASSVRGTTSYEQYF.

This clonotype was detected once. In nucleotides, the CDR3 is TGTGCCAGCAGCCCAGGGAATAGAGGGGCCAACGTCCTGACTTTC. This gives the protein CASSPGNRGANVLTF. The rearrangement links TRBV9 to TRBJ2-6, with D perhaps TRBD1 (5 bases). Germline CDR1 and CDR2: SGDLS and YYNGEE. The CDR3 is made up of 15 amino acids. The V and J ends lost 4 bases and 4 bases respectively, with 12 bases between them.

The CDR3 DNA sequence: TGCAGCGTCGGCAGGGGGGTTCGGGAGCAGTACTTC. Translation gives CSVGRGVREQYF. This chain links TRBV29-1 with TRBJ2-7, with D possibly TRBD1 on 7 matching bases. Per the germline V gene, CDR1 is SQVTM and CDR2 is ANQGSEA. This CDR3 has 12 residues. Trimming pared 6 bases from V and 7 bases from J, leaving 16 bases between.

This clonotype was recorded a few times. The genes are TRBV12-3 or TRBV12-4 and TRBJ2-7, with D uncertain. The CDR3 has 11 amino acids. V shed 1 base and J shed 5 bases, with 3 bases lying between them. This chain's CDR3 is CASSLVHEQYF. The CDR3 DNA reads TGTGCCAGCAGTTTAGTCCACGAGCAGTACTTC.

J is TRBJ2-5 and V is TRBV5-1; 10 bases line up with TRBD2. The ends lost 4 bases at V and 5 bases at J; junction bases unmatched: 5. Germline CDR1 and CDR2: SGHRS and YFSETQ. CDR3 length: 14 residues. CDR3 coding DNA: TGCGCCAGCAGCCCTAGCGGGAGCTCGGAGACCCAGTACTTC. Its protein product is CASSPSGSSETQYF.

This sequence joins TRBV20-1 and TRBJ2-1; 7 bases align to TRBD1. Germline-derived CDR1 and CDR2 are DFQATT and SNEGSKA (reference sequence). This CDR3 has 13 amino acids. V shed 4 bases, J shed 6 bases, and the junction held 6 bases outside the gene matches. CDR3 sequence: CSANEGARNEQFF. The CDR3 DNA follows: TGCAGTGCTAATGAGGGGGCTCGCAATGAGCAGTTCTTC.

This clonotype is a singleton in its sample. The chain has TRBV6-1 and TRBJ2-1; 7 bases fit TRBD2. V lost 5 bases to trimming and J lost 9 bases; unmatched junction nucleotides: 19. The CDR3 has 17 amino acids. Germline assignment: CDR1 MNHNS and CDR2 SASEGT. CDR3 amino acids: CASSHLAGVVGFGEQFF. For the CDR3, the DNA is TGTGCCAGCAGTCATTTGGCGGGAGTGGTAGGCTTCGGTGAGCAGTTCTTC.

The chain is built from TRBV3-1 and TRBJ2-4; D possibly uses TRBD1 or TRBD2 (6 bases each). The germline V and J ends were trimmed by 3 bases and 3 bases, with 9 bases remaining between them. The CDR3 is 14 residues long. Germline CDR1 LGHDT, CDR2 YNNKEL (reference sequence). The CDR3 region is CASSQEGGKNIQYF. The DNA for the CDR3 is TGTGCCAGCAGCCAGGAGGGGGGCAAAAACATTCAGTACTTC.

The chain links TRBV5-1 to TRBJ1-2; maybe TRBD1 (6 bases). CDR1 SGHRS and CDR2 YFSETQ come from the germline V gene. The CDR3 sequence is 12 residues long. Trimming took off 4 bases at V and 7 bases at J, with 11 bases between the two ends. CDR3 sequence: CASSAGHPGYTF. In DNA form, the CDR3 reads TGCGCCAGCAGCGCGGGACACCCTGGCTACACCTTC.

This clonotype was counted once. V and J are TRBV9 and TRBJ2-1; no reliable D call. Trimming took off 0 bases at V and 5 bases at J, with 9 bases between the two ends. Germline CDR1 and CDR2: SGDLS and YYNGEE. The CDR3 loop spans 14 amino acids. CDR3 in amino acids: CASSVVLDNNEQFF. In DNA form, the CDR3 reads TGTGCCAGCAGCGTAGTGCTAGACAACAATGAGCAGTTCTTC.

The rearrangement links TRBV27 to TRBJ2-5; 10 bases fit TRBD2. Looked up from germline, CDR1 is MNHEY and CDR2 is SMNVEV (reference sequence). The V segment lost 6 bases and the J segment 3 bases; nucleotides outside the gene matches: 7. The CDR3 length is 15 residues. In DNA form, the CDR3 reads TGTGCCAGCAGCAAACTAGCGGGGACCAAAGAGACCCAGTACTTC. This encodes CASSKLAGTKETQYF.

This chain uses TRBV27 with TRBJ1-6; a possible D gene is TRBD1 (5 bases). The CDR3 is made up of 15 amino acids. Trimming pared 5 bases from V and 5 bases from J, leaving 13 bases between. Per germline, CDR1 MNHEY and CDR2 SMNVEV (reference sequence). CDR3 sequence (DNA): TGTGCCAGCAGTGAGTGGGGACGTGATAATTCACCCCTCCACTTT. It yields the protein CASSEWGRDNSPLHF.

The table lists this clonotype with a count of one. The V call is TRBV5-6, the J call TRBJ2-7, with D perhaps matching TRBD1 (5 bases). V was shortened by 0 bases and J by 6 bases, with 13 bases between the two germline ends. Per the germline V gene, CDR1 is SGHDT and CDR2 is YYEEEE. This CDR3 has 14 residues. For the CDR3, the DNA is TGTGCCAGCAGCTTGGGACCCGCAGGGCTCGAGCAGTACTTC. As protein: CASSLGPAGLEQYF.

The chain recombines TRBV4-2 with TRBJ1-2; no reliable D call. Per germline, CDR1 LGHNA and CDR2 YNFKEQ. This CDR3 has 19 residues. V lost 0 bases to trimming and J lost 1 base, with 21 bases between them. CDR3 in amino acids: CASSQDEFSSWRYNYGYTF. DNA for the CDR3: TGTGCCAGCAGCCAAGATGAATTTTCCTCCTGGCGATATAACTATGGCTACACCTTC.

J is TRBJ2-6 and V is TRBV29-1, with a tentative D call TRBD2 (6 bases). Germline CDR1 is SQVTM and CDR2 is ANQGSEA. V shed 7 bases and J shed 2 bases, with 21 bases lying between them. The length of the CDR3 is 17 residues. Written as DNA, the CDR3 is TGCAGCGCTGCCGCCGGGACTGGGAGCGCTGGGGCCAACGTCCTGACTTTC. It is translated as CSAAAGTGSAGANVLTF. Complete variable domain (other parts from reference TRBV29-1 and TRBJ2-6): SAVISQKPSRDICQRGTSLTIQCQVDSQVTMMFWYRQQPGQSLTLIATANQGSEATYESGFVIDKFPISRPNLTFSTLTVSNMSPEDSSIYLCSAAAGTGSAGANVLTFGAGSRLTVL.

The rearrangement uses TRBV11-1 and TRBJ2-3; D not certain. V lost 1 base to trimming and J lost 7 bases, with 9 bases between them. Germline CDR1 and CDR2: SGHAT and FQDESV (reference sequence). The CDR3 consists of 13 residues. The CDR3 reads CASSLGSSNTQYF. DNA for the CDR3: TGTGCCAGCAGCTTAGGATCCTCGAATACGCAGTATTTT.

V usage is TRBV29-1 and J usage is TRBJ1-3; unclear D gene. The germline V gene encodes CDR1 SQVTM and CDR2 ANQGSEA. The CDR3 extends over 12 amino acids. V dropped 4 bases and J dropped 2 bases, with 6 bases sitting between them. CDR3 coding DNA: TGCAGCGTTGTCGCGGCTGGAAACACCATATATTTT. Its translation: CSVVAAGNTIYF.

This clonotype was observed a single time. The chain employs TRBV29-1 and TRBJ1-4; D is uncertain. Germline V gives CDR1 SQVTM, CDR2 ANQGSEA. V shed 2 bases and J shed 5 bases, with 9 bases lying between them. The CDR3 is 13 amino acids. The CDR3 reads CSVEHGANEKLFF. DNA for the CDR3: TGCAGCGTTGAACACGGAGCGAATGAAAAACTGTTTTTT.

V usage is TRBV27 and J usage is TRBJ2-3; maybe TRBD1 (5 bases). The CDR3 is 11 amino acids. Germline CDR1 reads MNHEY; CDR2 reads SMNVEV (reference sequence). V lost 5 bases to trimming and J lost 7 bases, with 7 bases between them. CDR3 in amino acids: CASSRGYTQYF. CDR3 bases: TGTGCCAGCAGTAGGGGTTATACGCAGTATTTT.

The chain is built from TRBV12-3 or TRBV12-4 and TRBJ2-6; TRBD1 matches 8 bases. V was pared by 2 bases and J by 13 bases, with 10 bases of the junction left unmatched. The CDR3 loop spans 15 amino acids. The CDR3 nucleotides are TGTGCCAGCAGTTTAACGGGACAGGCCCTTCATGTCCTGACTTTC. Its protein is CASSLTGQALHVLTF.

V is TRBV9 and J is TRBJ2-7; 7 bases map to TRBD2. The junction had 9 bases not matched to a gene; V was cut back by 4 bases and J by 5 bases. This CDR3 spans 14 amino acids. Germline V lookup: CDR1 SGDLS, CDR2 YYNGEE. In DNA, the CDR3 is TGTGCCAGCAGCAAGGGAGGGGATTTGAACGAGCAGTACTTC. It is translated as CASSKGGDLNEQYF.

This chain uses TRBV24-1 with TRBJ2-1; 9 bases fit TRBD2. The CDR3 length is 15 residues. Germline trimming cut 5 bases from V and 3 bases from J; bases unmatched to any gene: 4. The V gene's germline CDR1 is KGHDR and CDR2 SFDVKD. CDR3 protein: CATSVASGIYNEQFF. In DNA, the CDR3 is TGTGCCACCAGTGTTGCTAGCGGGATCTACAATGAGCAGTTCTTC.

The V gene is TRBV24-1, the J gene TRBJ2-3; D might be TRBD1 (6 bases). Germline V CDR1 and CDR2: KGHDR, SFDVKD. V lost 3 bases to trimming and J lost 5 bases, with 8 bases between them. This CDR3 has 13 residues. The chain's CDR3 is CATSDAGVDTQYF. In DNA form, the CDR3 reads TGTGCCACCAGTGATGCAGGGGTAGATACGCAGTATTTT.

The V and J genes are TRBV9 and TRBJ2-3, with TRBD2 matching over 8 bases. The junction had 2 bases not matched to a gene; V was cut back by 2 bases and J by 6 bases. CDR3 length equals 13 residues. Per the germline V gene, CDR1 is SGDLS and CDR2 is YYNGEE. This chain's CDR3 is CASSVASGDTQYF. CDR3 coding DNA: TGTGCCAGCAGCGTCGCTAGCGGGGATACGCAGTATTTT. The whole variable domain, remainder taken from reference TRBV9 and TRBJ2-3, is DSGVTQTPKHLITATGQRVTLRCSPRSGDLSVYWYQQSLDQGLQFLIQYYNGEERAKGNILERFSAQQFPDLHSELNLSSLELGDSALYFCASSVASGDTQYFGPGTRLTVL.

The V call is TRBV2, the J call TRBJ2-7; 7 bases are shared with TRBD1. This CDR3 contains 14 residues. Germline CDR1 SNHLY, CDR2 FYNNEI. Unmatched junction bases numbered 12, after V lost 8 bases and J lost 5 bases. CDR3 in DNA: TGTGCCAGCCTTCGGGACAGACGTAGCGACGAGCAGTACTTC. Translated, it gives CASLRDRRSDEQYF.

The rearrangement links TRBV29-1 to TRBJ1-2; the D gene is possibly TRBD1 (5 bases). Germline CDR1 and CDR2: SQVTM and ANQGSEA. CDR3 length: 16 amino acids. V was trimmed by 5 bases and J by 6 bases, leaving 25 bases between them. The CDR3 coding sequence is TGCAGCGTTAAACGACGCCGGGACTCTAAATGGCATGGCTACACCTTC. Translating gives CSVKRRRDSKWHGYTF.